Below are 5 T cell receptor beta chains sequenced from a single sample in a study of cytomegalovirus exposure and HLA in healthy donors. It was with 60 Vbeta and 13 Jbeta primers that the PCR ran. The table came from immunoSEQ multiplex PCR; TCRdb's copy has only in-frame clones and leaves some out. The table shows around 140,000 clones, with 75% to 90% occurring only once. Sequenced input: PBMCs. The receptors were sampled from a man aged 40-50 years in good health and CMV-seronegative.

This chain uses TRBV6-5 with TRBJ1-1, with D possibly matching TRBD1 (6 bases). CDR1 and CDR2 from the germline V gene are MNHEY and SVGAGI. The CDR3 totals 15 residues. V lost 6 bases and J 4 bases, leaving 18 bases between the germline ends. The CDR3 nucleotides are TGTGCCAGCAGACAAATACAGGGTTGGGGCACTGAAGCTTTCTTT. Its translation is CASRQIQGWGTEAFF.

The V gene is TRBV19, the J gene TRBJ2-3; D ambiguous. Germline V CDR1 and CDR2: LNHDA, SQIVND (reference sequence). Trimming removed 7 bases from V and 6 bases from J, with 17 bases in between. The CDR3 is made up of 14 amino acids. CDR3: CASKVRARRDTQYF. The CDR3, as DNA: TGTGCCAGTAAGGTGCGAGCGCGGCGCGATACGCAGTATTTT. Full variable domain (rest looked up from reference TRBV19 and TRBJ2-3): DGGITQSPKYLFRKEGQNVTLSCEQNLNHDAMYWYRQDPGQGLRLIYYSQIVNDFQKGDIAEGYSVSREKKESFPLTVTSAQKNPTAFYLCASKVRARRDTQYFGPGTRLTVL.

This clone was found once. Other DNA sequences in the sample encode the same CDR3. CDR3 sequence: CASSLSQGYGYTF. Here the CDR3 DNA reads TGTGCCAGCAGCTTGTCGCAGGGATATGGCTACACCTTC. J is TRBJ1-2 and V is TRBV5-6; D perhaps matches TRBD1 (5 bases). V lost 1 base, J lost 5 bases, and 9 bases lay in between. The CDR3 is 13 residues long. Germline CDR1 SGHDT, CDR2 YYEEEE.

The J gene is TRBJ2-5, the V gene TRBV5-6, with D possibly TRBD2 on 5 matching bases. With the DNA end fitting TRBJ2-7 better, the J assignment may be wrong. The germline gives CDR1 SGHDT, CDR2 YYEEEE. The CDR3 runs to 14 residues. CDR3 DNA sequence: TGTGCCAGCAGCTTTAGCGACGGCTCCTACGAGCAGTACTTC. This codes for CASSFSDGSYEQYF.

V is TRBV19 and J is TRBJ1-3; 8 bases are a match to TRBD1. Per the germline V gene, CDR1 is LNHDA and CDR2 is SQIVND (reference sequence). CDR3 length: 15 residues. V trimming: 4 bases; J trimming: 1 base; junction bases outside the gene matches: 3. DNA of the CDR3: TGTGCCAGTAGTACCCAGGGGGCTTCTGGAAACACCATATATTTT. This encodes CASSTQGASGNTIYF.